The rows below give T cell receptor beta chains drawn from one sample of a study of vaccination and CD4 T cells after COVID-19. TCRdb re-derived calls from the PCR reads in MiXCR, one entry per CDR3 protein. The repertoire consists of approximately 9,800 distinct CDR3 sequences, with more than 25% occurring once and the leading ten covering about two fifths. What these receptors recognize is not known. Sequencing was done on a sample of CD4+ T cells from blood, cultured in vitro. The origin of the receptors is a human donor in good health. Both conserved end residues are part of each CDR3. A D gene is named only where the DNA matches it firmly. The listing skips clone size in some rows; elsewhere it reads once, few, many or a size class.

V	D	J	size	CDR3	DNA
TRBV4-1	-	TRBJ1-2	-	CASSQERGNYGYTF	TGCGCCAGCAGCCAAGAAAGAGGAAACTATGGCTACACCTTC
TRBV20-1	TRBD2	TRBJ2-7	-	CSAEGTSGTYEQYF	TGCAGTGCCGAGGGGACTAGCGGGACCTACGAGCAGTACTTC
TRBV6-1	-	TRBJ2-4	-	CASSAPTVNIQYF	TGTGCCAGCAGTGCTCCCACTGTAAACATTCAGTACTTC
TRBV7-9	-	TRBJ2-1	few	CASKDYRYNEQFF	TGTGCCAGCAAGGACTACCGGTACAATGAGCAGTTCTTC
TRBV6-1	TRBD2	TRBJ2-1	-	CASSGLAGVSNSYNEQFF	TGTGCCAGCAGTGGACTAGCGGGGGTTAGTAACTCCTACAATGAGCAGTTCTTC
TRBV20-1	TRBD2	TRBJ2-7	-	CSAVGGVRDEQYF	TGCAGTGCCGTGGGGGGGGTCCGCGACGAGCAGTACTTC
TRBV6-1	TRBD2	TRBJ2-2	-	CASSETSITGELFF	TGTGCCAGCTCGGAGACTAGCATTACCGGGGAGCTGTTTTTT
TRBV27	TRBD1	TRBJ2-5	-	CASSHPGQGETQYF	TGTGCCAGCAGTCACCCCGGACAGGGAGAGACCCAGTACTTC
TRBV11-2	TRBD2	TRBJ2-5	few	CASSLRLAGAVGQETQYF	TGTGCCAGCAGCCTCAGACTAGCGGGGGCTGTGGGTCAAGAGACCCAGTACTTC
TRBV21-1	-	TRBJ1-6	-	CASSRTTGPPPLHF	TGTGCCAGCAGCCGTACGACTGGACCCCCACCCCTCCACTTT
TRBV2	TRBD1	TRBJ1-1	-	CASSIDRGRWRAFF	TGTGCCAGCAGCATAGACAGGGGACGGTGGAGAGCTTTCTTT
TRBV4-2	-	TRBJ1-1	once	CASSQVAGVQAFF	TGTGCCAGCAGCCAAGTTGCGGGCGTGCAAGCTTTCTTT
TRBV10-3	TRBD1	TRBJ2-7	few	CAISPGQQYEQYF	TGTGCCATCAGTCCGGGACAGCAATACGAGCAGTACTTC
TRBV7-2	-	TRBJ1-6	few	CASSLAARGGSPLHF	TGTGCCAGCAGCTTAGCGGCCAGGGGTGGTTCACCCCTCCACTTT
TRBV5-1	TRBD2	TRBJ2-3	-	CASSLGLLAVGANTQYF	TGCGCCAGCAGCTTGGGATTACTAGCGGTGGGAGCGAATACGCAGTATTTT
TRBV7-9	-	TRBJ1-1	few	CASSPQDRNTEAFF	TGTGCCAGCAGCCCTCAGGACAGGAACACTGAAGCTTTCTTT
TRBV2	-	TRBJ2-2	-	CASSEYGELFF	TGTGCCAGCAGTGAATACGGGGAGCTGTTTTTT
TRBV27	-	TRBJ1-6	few	CASSLLGSYSYNSPLHF	TGTGCCAGCAGTTTACTTGGTTCTTACTCCTATAATTCACCCCTCCACTTT
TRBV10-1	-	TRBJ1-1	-	CASSFGGMNTEAFF	TGCGCCAGCAGTTTCGGAGGGATGAACACTGAAGCTTTCTTT
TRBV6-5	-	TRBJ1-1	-	CASSWEPMNTEAFF	TGTGCCAGCAGTTGGGAACCCATGAACACTGAAGCTTTCTTT
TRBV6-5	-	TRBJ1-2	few	CASSYSEGGIYGYTF	TGTGCCAGCAGTTACTCCGAGGGGGGAATCTATGGCTACACCTTC
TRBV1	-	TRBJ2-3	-	CTSSQDPTAHSTDTQYF	TGCACCAGTAGCCAAGATCCGACAGCCCACTCCACAGATACGCAGTATTTT
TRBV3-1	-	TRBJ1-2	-	CASSQDPQRFYGYTF	TGTGCCAGCAGCCAAGATCCCCAGAGGTTCTATGGCTACACCTTC
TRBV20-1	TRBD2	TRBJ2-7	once	CSAKTSDNYEQYF	TGCAGTGCTAAGACTAGCGACAACTACGAGCAGTACTTC
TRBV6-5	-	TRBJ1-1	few	CASSWFWGTEAFF	TGTGCCAGCAGTTGGTTCTGGGGGACTGAAGCTTTCTTT
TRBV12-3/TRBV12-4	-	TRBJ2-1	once	CASSFAQNEQFF	TGTGCCAGCAGTTTTGCGCAGAATGAGCAGTTCTTC
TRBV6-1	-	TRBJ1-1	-	CASREQGMNTEAFF	TGTGCCAGCAGAGAACAGGGAATGAACACTGAAGCTTTCTTT
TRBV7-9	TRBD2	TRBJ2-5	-	CASSFGLGGGEETQYF	TGTGCCAGCAGCTTCGGTTTAGGCGGGGGGGAAGAGACCCAGTACTTC
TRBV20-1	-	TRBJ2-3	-	CSRARTVTDTQYF	TGCAGTCGAGCCCGGACAGTCACAGATACGCAGTATTTT
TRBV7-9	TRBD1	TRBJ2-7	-	CASSLRQGRHEQYF	TGTGCCAGCAGCTTGAGACAGGGTCGTCACGAGCAGTACTTC
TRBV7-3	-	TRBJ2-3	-	CASSHRGDGTDTQYF	TGTGCCAGCAGCCACCGGGGAGACGGGACAGATACGCAGTATTTT
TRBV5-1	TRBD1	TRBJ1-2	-	CASSRDRTNYGYTF	TGCGCCAGCAGCCGGGACAGAACTAACTATGGCTACACCTTC
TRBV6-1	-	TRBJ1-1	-	CASRQGVATEAFF	TGTGCCAGCAGACAAGGGGTGGCGACTGAAGCTTTCTTT
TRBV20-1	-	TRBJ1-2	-	CSATGYYYGYTF	TGCAGTGCTACAGGGTATTACTATGGCTACACCTTC
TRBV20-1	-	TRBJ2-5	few	CSARARKEETQYF	TGCAGTGCTAGAGCTAGGAAAGAGGAGACCCAGTACTTC